The 27 T cell receptor beta chains given below trace back to one sample, sequenced in a study of blood T cells in healthy people across ages. Using a J-beta primer mix together with a sample-barcoded 5' primer, a second PCR was run for about 7 to 12 cycles. MiXCR, run by TCRdb on the 5' RACE reads, gives a single entry per CDR3 protein. The repertoire consists of 600,000 or so distinct CDR3 sequences, with around half occurring once and the leading ten covering approximately 23%. The sequenced material came from blood. These TCRs come from a man older than 75 in good health.

The chain recombines TRBV5-1 with TRBJ2-7; 11 bases line up with TRBD2. Germline trimming cut 0 bases from V and 6 bases from J; bases unmatched to any gene: 5. Germline-derived CDR1 and CDR2 are SGHRS and YFSETQ. This CDR3 is 15 amino acids long. In DNA form, the CDR3 reads TGCGCCAGCAGCTTGGGACTAGCGGGACGACGCGAGCAGTACTTC. Protein: CASSLGLAGRREQYF.

The sample holds a few counts of this clonotype. V and J are TRBV18 and TRBJ1-1; 8 bases are a match to TRBD1. Trimming cost V 3 bases and J 7 bases; bases outside gene matches: 7. Germline assignment: CDR1 KGHSH and CDR2 LQKENI. The CDR3 is made up of 14 amino acids. The CDR3 bases are TGTGCCAGCTCACCTTCGGACAGGGAGAATGAAGCTTTCTTT. Translated: CASSPSDRENEAFF.

This clonotype was seen a single time. This chain uses TRBV7-9 with TRBJ2-6, with 12 bases that match TRBD1. J gave up 13 bases and V 0 bases, and 4 bases lay outside the gene matches. This CDR3 spans 15 amino acids. Germline values: CDR1 SEHNR, CDR2 FQNEAQ (reference sequence). The CDR3 DNA follows: TGTGCCAGCAGCTTAGCGGGGACAGGGGGCGGAGTCCTGACTTTC. The encoded protein is CASSLAGTGGGVLTF.

CDR3 residues: CSARVRPGGLNYEQYF. The DNA of the CDR3 is TGCAGTGCTAGAGTCCGTCCGGGGGGACTGAACTACGAGCAGTACTTC. The chain carries TRBV20-1 and TRBJ2-7, with 7 nucleotides matching TRBD2. This CDR3 has 16 residues. The V gene end was trimmed by 1 base and the J gene end by 3 bases; junction bases not matched to a gene: 12. Germline loops: CDR1 DFQATT, CDR2 SNEGSKA (reference sequence).

This clonotype was detected a few times. The genes are TRBV2 and TRBJ2-5; TRBD1 matches 7 bases. The J call is in doubt because the DNA end fits TRBJ2-7 better. The CDR3 extends over 12 amino acids. Per germline, CDR1 SNHLY and CDR2 FYNNEI. CDR3 in DNA: TGTGCCAGCAGCAGAAACAGGGGCGAGCAGTACTTC. This encodes CASSRNRGEQYF.

To note about this clonotype: A much larger clone differs from this one at a single base, so this may be a read error. The genes are TRBV6-5 and TRBJ2-5; D not resolved. Germline V lookup: CDR1 MNHEY, CDR2 SVGAGI. CDR3 length equals 13 residues. Trimming cost V 6 bases and J 11 bases, with 19 bases left between them. DNA of the CDR3: TGTGCCAGCAGGACTTGGCGACAAAATGAGCAGTACTTC. Translated, it gives CASRTWRQNEQYF.

This clonotype appeared once. CDR3 in DNA: TGTGCCAGCAGTTACTCGACCCTAGCGGGAGGGCCGGGGTACTTC. This codes for CASSYSTLAGGPGYF. The chain combines TRBV6-2 or TRBV6-3 with TRBJ2-5; 12 positions agree with TRBD2. CDR1 is MNHEY, CDR2 SVGEGT, per germline. This CDR3 has 15 residues. Losses at the gene ends were 0 bases for V and 13 bases for J; bases not matched to a gene: 9.

This chain links TRBV4-3 with TRBJ2-3, with D possibly being TRBD2 (6 bases). V lost 1 base and J lost 4, with 9 bases in between. The germline CDR1 and CDR2 sequences are LGHNA and YSLEER. The CDR3 has 14 amino acids. The CDR3 nucleotides read TGCGCCAGCAGCCAAGCAACGGGAGCAGATACGCAGTATTTT. This encodes CASSQATGADTQYF.

The chain combines TRBV2 with TRBJ1-2, with TRBD1 matching over 7 bases. V trimming: 6 bases; J trimming: 2 bases; junction bases outside the gene matches: 6. Germline CDR1 SNHLY, CDR2 FYNNEI. CDR3 length: 14 residues. The CDR3: CASRPTGLNYGYTF. CDR3 in DNA: TGTGCCAGCAGGCCGACAGGGCTGAACTATGGCTACACCTTC.

This clonotype was observed a handful of times. The chain is built from TRBV5-1 and TRBJ2-2; D might be TRBD1 or TRBD2, each matching 5 bases. Per the germline V gene, CDR1 is SGHRS and CDR2 is YFSETQ. V gave up 9 bases and J gave up 0 bases, with 15 bases separating them. CDR3 length equals 15 residues. The CDR3 here is CATSPGQSNTGELFF. The CDR3 coding sequence is TGCGCCACTTCTCCGGGGCAGTCGAACACCGGGGAGCTGTTTTTT.

The chain combines TRBV10-3 with TRBJ1-2; a weak D match, TRBD1 (5 bases). This CDR3 has 14 amino acids. Germline V gene lookup returns CDR1 ENHRY and CDR2 SYGVKD. Trimming cost V 4 bases and J 3 bases, with 12 bases left between them. The CDR3 sequence is CAISGTGTDYGYTF. Here the CDR3 DNA reads TGTGCCATCAGTGGTACCGGGACTGACTATGGCTACACCTTC.

In this sample, this clonotype turned up a few times. The V call is TRBV20-1, the J call TRBJ2-3; TRBD2 aligns across 8 bases. From germline, CDR1 is DFQATT and CDR2 SNEGSKA (reference sequence). J lost 6 bases, V lost 4 bases, and 12 bases had no gene match. The CDR3 extends over 15 amino acids. This CDR3 is CSATNPGLGADTQYF. The CDR3 nucleotides are TGCAGTGCTACCAATCCGGGACTAGGAGCGGATACGCAGTATTTT.

The rearrangement links TRBV4-1 to TRBJ2-5, with D unclear. Germline assignment: CDR1 MGHRA and CDR2 YSYEKL. The CDR3 sequence is 15 residues long. Deletions cut 2 bases from V and 2 bases from J, with 12 bases between. CDR3 nucleotide sequence: TGCGCCAGCAGCCAAAGGTGGCGAACGCAAGAGACCCAGTACTTC. The encoded protein is CASSQRWRTQETQYF.

This clonotype was observed a few times. V gene TRBV6-5 combines with J gene TRBJ1-1, with D tentatively TRBD1 (5 bases). V was cut by 5 bases and J by 5 bases, with 12 bases left in between. The CDR3 has 13 amino acids. The V gene's germline CDR1 is MNHEY and CDR2 SVGAGI. CDR3 sequence: CASSEPGGTEAFF. The CDR3, as DNA: TGTGCCAGCAGTGAGCCTGGGGGGACTGAAGCTTTCTTT.

This clonotype has a handful of counts. The chain recombines TRBV12-3 or TRBV12-4 with TRBJ2-1; the D is unclear. Trimming pared 3 bases from V and 3 bases from J, leaving 9 bases between. The CDR3 loop spans 14 amino acids. The chain's CDR3 is CASSFGTDYNEQFF. The CDR3 region has the DNA TGTGCCAGCAGTTTTGGAACCGACTACAATGAGCAGTTCTTC.

This clonotype was seen many times. V and J are TRBV6-6 and TRBJ2-6; possibly TRBD1 or TRBD2 for D (5 bases each). The CDR3 is 15 residues long. Trimming took off 2 bases at V and 4 bases at J, with 9 bases between the two ends. The germline V gene has CDR1 MNHNY and CDR2 SVGAGI (reference sequence). The CDR3 spells CASSYQGDGANVLTF. DNA of the CDR3: TGTGCCAGCAGTTACCAGGGAGACGGGGCCAACGTCCTGACTTTC.

This clonotype was counted a few times. V and J are TRBV20-1 and TRBJ2-1, with D unresolved. The CDR3 covers 15 residues. Germline CDR1 is DFQATT and CDR2 is SNEGSKA (reference sequence). Trimming pared 6 bases from V and 4 bases from J, leaving 19 bases between. CDR3 in amino acids: CSAPPRLTVYNEQFF. The CDR3 region has the DNA TGCAGTGCACCGCCCCGGCTTACTGTATACAATGAGCAGTTCTTC.

This rearrangement joins TRBV27 to TRBJ2-3; TRBD2 matches 12 bases. The CDR3 totals 15 residues. Germline CDR1 MNHEY, CDR2 SMNVEV (reference sequence). Germline trimming cut 7 bases from V and 4 bases from J; bases unmatched to any gene: 6. For the CDR3, the DNA is TGTGCCAGCACCCTAGCGGGAGGGCCAGCAGATACGCAGTATTTT. This codes for CASTLAGGPADTQYF.

This clonotype was picked up one time. V is TRBV28 and J is TRBJ1-4; possible D gene TRBD1, 6 bases. V lost 6 bases and J lost 7, with 12 bases in between. The CDR3 totals 13 residues. Germline loops: CDR1 MDHEN, CDR2 SYDVKM. This chain's CDR3 is CASSPDSSEKLFF. CDR3 coding DNA: TGTGCCAGCAGCCCGGACAGTTCTGAAAAACTGTTTTTT.

Only a few counts were recorded for this clonotype. The gene calls are TRBV20-1 and TRBJ2-5, with TRBD2 matching 9 bases. CDR1 and CDR2 (germline): DFQATT, SNEGSKA (reference sequence). This CDR3 spans 17 amino acids. The J segment lost 2 bases and the V segment lost 1 base, leaving 11 bases of the junction unmatched. The CDR3 DNA follows: TGCAGTGCTAGAGGACTAGCGGTCGTCCGGGGACAAGAGACCCAGTACTTC. Translation: CSARGLAVVRGQETQYF.

This chain connects TRBV4-1 to TRBJ1-4; 8 bases agree with TRBD1. Germline CDR1 reads MGHRA; CDR2 reads YSYEKL. The V gene end was trimmed by 0 bases and the J gene end by 0 bases; junction bases not matched to a gene: 6. The length of the CDR3 is 18 residues. This CDR3 is CASSQEWDRTATNEKLFF. In DNA, the CDR3 is TGCGCCAGCAGCCAAGAGTGGGACAGGACCGCAACTAATGAAAAACTGTTTTTT.

CDR3: CASSSPGLAGGPYYEQFF. Here the CDR3 DNA reads TGTGCCAGCAGCTCGCCGGGACTAGCGGGAGGACCTTATTATGAGCAGTTCTTC. The gene calls are TRBV9 and TRBJ2-1; the match to TRBD2 covers 15 bases. The germline V gene has CDR1 SGDLS and CDR2 YYNGEE. CDR3 length: 18 residues. The V gene end was trimmed by 4 bases and the J gene end by 8 bases; junction bases not matched to a gene: 13.

V usage is TRBV12-3 or TRBV12-4 and J usage is TRBJ1-2, with D possibly matching TRBD1 (6 bases). This CDR3 spans 14 amino acids. V shed 1 base and J shed 4 bases, with 10 bases lying between them. CDR3 in amino acids: CASSLGGRSYGYTF. The DNA for the CDR3 is TGTGCCAGCAGTTTAGGGGGGCGCAGCTATGGCTACACCTTC.

As for this clonotype: Germline and junction disagree at one end, which may indicate a read error. The chain is built from TRBV20-1 and TRBJ2-3, with 10 bases that match TRBD1. The CDR3 has 15 amino acids. CDR1 is DFQATT, CDR2 SNEGSKA, per germline (reference sequence). The CDR3 region is CRARFRDRGVYTQYF. CDR3 in DNA: TGCAGAGCTAGATTCCGGGACAGGGGCGTTTATACGCAGTATTTT.

V is TRBV4-1 and J is TRBJ2-3, with 9 bases matching TRBD1. The trim removed 3 bases at V and 3 bases at J, leaving 13 bases unmatched. The CDR3 sequence is 18 residues long. Germline CDR1 and CDR2: MGHRA and YSYEKL. DNA of the CDR3: TGCGCCAGCAGCCAGGGGGTTAACAGGGGGCTGAGTACAGATACGCAGTATTTT. Translating it yields CASSQGVNRGLSTDTQYF.

This clonotype was found a few times. This chain joins TRBV20-1 and TRBJ2-5; D gene unclear. Trimming cost V 1 base and J 3 bases, with 15 bases left between them. This CDR3 comprises 15 residues. Germline V lookup: CDR1 DFQATT, CDR2 SNEGSKA (reference sequence). Written as DNA, the CDR3 is TGCAGTGCTAGAGGTTTGGGCAGTTACGAAGAGACCCAGTACTTC. Protein: CSARGLGSYEETQYF.

The table lists this clonotype with a count of one. The chain joins TRBV6-1 to TRBJ1-5; D remains ambiguous. This CDR3 has 17 amino acids. From germline, CDR1 is MNHNS and CDR2 SASEGT. Trimming stripped 4 bases from V and 0 bases from J, with 16 bases between. The CDR3 region has the DNA TGTGCCAGCAGTGCCGGAACAGCCCGTTATAGCAATCAGCCCCAGCATTTT. Its protein is CASSAGTARYSNQPQHF.